The present T cell receptor beta chain was sequenced within a study of identical twins. The study's findings and limits: Part of the zero-insertion signal could reflect confounding by invariant MAIT and iNKT cells.

Germline assignment: CDR1 SGHAT and CDR2 FQNNGV. Losses at the gene ends were 4 bases for V and 8 bases for J; bases not matched to a gene: 1. CDR3 length: 12 amino acids. Carrying unique molecular identifiers, the cDNA also gained a universal primer site through template switching. One entry per CDR3 protein results from TCRdb running MiXCR on the 5' RACE reads. The table lists about 690,000 distinct CDR3 sequences, roughly 20% of them singletons. Regarding this clonotype: The antigen is not known.

This sample was also put to use in a study of T cells expressing NK-cell markers. That paper adds: Over 5 donors showed dominant NKG2C+ clonotypes comprising about 1.0-7.5% of their CD8+ T cells.

The sample was PBMCs. This TCR was recovered from a woman between 18 and 30 years old in good health. V and J are TRBV11-2 and TRBJ2-1, with TRBD1 matching 8 bases. The chain's CDR3 is CASSSRGHEQFF. The CDR3 bases are TGTGCCAGCAGCTCCAGGGGGCATGAGCAGTTCTTC. Together with reference TRBV11-2 and TRBJ2-1, the CDR3 gives the full variable domain: EAGVAQSPRYKIIEKRQSVAFWCNPISGHATLYWYQQILGQGPKLLIQFQNNGVVDDSQLPKDRFSAERLKGVDSTLKIQPAKLEDSAVYLCASSSRGHEQFFGPGTRLTVL.